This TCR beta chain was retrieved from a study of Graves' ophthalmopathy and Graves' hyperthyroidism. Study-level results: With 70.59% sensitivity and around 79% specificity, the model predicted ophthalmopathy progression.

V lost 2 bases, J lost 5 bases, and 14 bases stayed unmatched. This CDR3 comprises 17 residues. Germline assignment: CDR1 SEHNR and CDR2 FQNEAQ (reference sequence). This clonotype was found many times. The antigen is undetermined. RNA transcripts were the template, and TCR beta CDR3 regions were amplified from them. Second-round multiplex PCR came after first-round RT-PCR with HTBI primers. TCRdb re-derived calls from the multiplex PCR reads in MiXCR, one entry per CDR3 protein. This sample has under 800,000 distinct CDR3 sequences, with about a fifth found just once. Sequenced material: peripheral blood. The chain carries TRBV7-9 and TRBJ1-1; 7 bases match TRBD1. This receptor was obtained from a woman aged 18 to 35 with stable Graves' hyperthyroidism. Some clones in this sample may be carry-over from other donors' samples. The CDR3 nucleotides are TGTGCCAGCAGCTTATTTCGTAAGGGGGCGTTAGGGACTGAAGCTTTCTTT. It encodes CASSLFRKGALGTEAFF.